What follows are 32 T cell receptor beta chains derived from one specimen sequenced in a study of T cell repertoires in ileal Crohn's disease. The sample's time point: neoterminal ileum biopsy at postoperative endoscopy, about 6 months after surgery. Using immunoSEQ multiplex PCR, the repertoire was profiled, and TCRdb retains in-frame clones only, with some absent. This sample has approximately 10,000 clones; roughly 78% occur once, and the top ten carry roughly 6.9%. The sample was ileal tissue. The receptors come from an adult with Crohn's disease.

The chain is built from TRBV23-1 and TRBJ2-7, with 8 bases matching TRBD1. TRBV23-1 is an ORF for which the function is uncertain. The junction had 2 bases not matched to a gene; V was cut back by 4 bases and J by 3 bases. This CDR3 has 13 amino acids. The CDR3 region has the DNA TGCGCCAGCAGTCGGGACAGGCTCTACGAGCAGTACTTC. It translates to CASSRDRLYEQYF.

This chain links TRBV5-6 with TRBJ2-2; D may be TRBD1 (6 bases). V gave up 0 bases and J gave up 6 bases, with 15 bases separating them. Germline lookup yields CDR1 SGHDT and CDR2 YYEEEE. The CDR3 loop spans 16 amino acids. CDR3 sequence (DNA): TGTGCCAGCAGCTTGGCCGGGACAACTGATGCCGGGGAGCTGTTTTTT. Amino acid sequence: CASSLAGTTDAGELFF.

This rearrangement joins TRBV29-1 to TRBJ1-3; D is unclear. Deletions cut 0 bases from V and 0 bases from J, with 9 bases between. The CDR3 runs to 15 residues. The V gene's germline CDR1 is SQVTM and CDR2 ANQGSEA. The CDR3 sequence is CSVEDFEFSGNTIYF. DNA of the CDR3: TGCAGCGTTGAAGACTTCGAGTTCTCTGGAAACACCATATATTTT.

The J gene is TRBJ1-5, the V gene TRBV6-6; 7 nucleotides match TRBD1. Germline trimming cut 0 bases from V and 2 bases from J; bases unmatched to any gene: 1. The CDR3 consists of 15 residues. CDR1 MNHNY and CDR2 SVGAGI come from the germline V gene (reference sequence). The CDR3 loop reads CASSYSGQGNQPQHF. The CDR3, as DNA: TGTGCCAGCAGTTACTCCGGACAGGGCAATCAGCCCCAGCATTTT.

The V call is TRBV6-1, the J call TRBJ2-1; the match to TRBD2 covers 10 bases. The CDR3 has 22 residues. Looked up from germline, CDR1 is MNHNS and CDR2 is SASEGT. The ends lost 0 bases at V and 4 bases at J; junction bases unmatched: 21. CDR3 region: CASSEALLALAGEDADYNEQFF. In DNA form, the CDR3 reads TGTGCCAGCAGTGAAGCCCTCTTGGCTCTAGCGGGGGAGGATGCTGATTACAATGAGCAGTTCTTC.

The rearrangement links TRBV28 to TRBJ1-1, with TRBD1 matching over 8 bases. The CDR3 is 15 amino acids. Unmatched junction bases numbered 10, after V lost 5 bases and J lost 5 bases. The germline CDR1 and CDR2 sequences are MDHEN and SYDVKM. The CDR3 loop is CASSLYDRGKTEAFF. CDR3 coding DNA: TGTGCCAGCAGTCTCTACGACAGGGGCAAAACTGAAGCTTTCTTT.

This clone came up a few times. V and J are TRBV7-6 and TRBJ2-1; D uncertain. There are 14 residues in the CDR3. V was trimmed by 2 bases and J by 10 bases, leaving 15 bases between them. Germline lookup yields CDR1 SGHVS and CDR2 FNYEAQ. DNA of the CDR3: TGTGCCAGCAGCTTAATGGCCACCGCCTGGGAGCAGTTCTTC. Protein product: CASSLMATAWEQFF.

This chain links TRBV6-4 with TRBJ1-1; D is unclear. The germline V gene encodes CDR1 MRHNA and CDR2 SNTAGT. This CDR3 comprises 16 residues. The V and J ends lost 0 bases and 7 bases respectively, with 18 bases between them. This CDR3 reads CASSDSKRVAEGEAFF. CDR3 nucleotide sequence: TGTGCCAGCAGTGACTCTAAGCGGGTGGCAGAGGGTGAAGCTTTCTTT.

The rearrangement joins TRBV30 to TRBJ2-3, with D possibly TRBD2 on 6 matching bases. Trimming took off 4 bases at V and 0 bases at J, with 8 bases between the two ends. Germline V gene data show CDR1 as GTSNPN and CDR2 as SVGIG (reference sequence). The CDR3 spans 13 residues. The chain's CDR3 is CAWTAGSTDTQYF. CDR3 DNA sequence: TGTGCCTGGACGGCGGGGAGCACAGATACGCAGTATTTT.

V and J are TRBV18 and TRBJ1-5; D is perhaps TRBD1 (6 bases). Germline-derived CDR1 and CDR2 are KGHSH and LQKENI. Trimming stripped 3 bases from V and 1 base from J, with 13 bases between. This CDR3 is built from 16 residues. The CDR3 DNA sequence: TGTGCCAGCTCACCCGGACAGCGATCGAGCAATCAGCCCCAGCATTTT. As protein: CASSPGQRSSNQPQHF.

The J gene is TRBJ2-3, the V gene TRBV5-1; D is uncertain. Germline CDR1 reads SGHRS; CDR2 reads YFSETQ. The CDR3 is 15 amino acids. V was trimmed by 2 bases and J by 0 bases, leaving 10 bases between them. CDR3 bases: TGCGCCAGCAGCTTCAGTACATCTAGCACAGATACGCAGTATTTT. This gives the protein CASSFSTSSTDTQYF. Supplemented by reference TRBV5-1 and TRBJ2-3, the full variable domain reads KAGVTQTPRYLIKTRGQQVTLSCSPISGHRSVSWYQQTPGQGLQFLFEYFSETQRNKGNFPGRFSGRQFSNSRSEMNVSTLELGDSALYLCASSFSTSSTDTQYFGPGTRLTVL.

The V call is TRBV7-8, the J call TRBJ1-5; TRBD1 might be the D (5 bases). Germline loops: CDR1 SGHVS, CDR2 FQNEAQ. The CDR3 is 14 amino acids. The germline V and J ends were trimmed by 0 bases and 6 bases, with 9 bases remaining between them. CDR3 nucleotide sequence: TGTGCCAGCAGCTTAGCGGGGGGAAGTCAGCCCCAGCATTTT. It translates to CASSLAGGSQPQHF. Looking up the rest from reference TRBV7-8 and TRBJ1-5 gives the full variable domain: GAGVSQSPRYKVAKRGQDVALRCDPISGHVSLFWYQQALGQGPEFLTYFQNEAQLDKSGLPSDRFFAERPEGSVSTLKIQRTQQEDSAVYLCASSLAGGSQPQHFGDGTRLSIL.

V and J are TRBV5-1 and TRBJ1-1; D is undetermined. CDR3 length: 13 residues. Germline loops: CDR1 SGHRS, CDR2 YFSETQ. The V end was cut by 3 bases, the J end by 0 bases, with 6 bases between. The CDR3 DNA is TGCGCCAGCAGCTCGGTCTTGAACACTGAAGCTTTCTTT. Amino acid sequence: CASSSVLNTEAFF.

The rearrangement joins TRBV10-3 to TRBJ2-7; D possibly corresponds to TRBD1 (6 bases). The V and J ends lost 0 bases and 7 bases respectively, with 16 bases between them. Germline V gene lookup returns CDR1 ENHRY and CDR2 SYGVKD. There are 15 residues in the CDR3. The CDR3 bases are TGTGCCATCAGTGAGTCAGGGATAGGACAGAAAGAGCAGTACTTC. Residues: CAISESGIGQKEQYF.

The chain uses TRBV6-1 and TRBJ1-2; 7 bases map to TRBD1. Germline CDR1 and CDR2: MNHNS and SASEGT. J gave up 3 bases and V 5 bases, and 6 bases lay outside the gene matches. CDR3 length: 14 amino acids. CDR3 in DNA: TGTGCCAGCAGTTCCCGGGACAGCTACTATGGCTACACCTTC. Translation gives CASSSRDSYYGYTF.

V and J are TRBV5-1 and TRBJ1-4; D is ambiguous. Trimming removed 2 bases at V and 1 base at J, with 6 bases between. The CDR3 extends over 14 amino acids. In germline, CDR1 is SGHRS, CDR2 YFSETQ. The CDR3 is CASSLSGTNEKLFF. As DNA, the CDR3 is TGCGCCAGCAGCTTATCAGGAACTAATGAAAAACTGTTTTTT.

CDR3 residues: CASSVASREPGELFF. In nucleotides, the CDR3 is TGTGCCAGCAGCGTAGCAAGCAGGGAACCCGGGGAGCTGTTTTTT. The chain recombines TRBV9 with TRBJ2-2, with D possibly matching TRBD1 (5 bases). Per the germline V gene, CDR1 is SGDLS and CDR2 is YYNGEE. V was clipped by 0 bases and J by 6 bases, with 12 bases between them. This CDR3 is 15 amino acids long.

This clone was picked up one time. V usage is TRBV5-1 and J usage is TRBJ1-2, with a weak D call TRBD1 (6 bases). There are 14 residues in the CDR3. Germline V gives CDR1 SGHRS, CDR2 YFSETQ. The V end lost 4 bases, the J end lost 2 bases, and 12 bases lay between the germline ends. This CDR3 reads CASSILQGNYGYTF. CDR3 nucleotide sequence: TGCGCCAGCAGCATCTTACAGGGAAACTATGGCTACACCTTC. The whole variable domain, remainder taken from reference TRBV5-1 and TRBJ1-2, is KAGVTQTPRYLIKTRGQQVTLSCSPISGHRSVSWYQQTPGQGLQFLFEYFSETQRNKGNFPGRFSGRQFSNSRSEMNVSTLELGDSALYLCASSILQGNYGYTFGSGTRLTVV.

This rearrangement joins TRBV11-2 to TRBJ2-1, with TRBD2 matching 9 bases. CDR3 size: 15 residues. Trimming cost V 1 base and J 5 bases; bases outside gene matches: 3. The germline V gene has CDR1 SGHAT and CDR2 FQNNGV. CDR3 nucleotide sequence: TGTGCCAGCAGCTTAGGGACTAGCGTCAACAATGAGCAGTTCTTC. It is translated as CASSLGTSVNNEQFF.

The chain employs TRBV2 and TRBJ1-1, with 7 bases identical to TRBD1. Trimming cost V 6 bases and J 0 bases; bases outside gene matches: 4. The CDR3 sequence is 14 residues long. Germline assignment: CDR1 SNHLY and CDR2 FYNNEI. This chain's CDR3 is CASRRGRLNTEAFF. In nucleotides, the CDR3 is TGTGCCAGCAGGAGGGGGCGGCTGAACACTGAAGCTTTCTTT.

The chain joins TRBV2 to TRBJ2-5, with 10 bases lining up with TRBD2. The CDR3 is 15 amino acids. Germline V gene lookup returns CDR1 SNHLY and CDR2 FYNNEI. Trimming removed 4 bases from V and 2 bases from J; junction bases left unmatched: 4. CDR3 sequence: CASSVLAGEQETQYF. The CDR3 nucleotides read TGTGCCAGCAGTGTTCTAGCGGGGGAGCAAGAGACCCAGTACTTC.

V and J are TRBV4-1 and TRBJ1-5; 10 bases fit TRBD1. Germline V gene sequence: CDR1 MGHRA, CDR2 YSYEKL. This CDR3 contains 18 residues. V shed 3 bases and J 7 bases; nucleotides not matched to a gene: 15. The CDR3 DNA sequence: TGCGCCAGCAGCCAGGGACAGGGGAGGCAGAATGGGAGACAGCCCCAGCATTTT. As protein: CASSQGQGRQNGRQPQHF.

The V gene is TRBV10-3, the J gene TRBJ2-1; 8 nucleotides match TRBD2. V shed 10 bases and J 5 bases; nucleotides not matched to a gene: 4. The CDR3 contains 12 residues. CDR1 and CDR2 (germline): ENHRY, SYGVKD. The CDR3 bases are TGTGCCACCCGGCGGGGGGACAATGAGCAGTTCTTC. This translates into CATRRGDNEQFF.

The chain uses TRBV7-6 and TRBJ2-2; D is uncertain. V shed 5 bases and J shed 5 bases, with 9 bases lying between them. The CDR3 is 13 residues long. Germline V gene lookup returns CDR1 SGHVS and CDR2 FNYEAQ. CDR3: CASSGQGTGELFF. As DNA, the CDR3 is TGTGCCAGCAGCGGGCAAGGAACCGGGGAGCTGTTTTTT.

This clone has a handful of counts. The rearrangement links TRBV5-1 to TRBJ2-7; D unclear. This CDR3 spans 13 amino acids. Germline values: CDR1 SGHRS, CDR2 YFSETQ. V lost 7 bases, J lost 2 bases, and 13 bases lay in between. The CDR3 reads CASSHPHTYEQYF. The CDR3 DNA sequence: TGCGCCAGCTCCCACCCACATACCTACGAGCAGTACTTC.

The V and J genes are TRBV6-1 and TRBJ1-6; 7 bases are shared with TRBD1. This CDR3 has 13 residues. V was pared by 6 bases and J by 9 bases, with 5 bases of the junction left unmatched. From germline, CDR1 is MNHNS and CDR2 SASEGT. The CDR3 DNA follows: TGTGCCAGCAGCGACAGGGTGTCTTCACCCCTCCACTTT. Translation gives CASSDRVSSPLHF.

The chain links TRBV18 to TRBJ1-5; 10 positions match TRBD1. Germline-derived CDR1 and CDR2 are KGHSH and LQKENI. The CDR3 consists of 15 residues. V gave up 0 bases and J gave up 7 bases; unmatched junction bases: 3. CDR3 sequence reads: CASSPPGQGSQPQHF. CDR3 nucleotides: TGTGCCAGCTCACCACCGGGACAGGGGTCCCAGCCCCAGCATTTT. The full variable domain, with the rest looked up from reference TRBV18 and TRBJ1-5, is NAGVMQNPRHLVRRRGQEARLRCSPMKGHSHVYWYRQLPEEGLKFMVYLQKENIIDESGMPKERFSAEFPKEGPSILRIQQVVRGDSAAYFCASSPPGQGSQPQHFGDGTRLSIL.

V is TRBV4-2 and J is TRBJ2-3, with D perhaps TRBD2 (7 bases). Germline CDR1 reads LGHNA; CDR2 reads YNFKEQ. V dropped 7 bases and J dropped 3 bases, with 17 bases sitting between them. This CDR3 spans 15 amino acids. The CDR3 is CASTPDRTSTDTQYF. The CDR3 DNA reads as TGTGCCAGCACCCCCGACAGGACTAGTACAGATACGCAGTATTTT.

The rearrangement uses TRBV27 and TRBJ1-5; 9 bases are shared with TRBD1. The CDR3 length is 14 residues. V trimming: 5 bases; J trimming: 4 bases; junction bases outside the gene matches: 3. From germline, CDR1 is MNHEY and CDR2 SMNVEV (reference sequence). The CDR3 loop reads CASSTGQGNQPQHF. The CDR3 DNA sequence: TGTGCCAGCAGTACGGGACAGGGTAATCAGCCCCAGCATTTT.

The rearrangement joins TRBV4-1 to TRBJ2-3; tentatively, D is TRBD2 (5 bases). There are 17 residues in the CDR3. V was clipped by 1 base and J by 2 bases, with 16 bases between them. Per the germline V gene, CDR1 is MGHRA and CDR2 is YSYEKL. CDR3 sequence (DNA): TGCGCCAGCAGCCAAGCGCGTGGACTGAAAAACACAGATACGCAGTATTTT. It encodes CASSQARGLKNTDTQYF.

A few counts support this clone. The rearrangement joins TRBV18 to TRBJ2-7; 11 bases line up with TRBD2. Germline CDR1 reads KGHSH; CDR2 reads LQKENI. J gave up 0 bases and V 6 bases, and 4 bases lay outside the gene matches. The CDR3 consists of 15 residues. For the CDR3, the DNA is TGTGCCAGCTCCCCTAGCGGGAGGAGCTCCTACGAGCAGTACTTC. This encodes CASSPSGRSSYEQYF.

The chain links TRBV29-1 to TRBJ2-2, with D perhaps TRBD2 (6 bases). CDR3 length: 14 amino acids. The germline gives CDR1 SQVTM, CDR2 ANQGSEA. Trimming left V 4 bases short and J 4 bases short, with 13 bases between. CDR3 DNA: TGCAGCGTTGTTTCGGGGGACGGCACCGGGGAGCTGTTTTTT. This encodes CSVVSGDGTGELFF.